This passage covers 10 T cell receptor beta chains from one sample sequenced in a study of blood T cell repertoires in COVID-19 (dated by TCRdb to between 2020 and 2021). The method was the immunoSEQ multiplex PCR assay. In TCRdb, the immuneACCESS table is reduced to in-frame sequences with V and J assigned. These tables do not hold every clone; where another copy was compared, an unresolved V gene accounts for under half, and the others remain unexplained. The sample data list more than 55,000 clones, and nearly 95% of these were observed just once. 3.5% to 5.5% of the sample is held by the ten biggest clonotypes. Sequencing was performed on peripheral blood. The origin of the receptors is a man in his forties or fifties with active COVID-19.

CDR3 protein: CASSLGPDREYEQYF. In DNA, the CDR3 is TGTGCCAGCAGCTTAGGTCCGGACAGGGAATACGAGCAGTACTTC. The chain links TRBV7-3 to TRBJ2-7; the match to TRBD1 covers 8 bases. The CDR3 runs 15 residues. J gave up 4 bases and V 2 bases, and 7 bases lay outside the gene matches. Germline V gene sequence: CDR1 SGHTA, CDR2 FQGTGA.

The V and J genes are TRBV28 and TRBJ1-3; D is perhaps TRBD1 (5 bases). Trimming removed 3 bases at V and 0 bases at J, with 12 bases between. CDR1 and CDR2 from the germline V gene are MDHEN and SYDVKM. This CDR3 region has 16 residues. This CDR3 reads CASSLRQIFSGNTIYF. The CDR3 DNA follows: TGTGCCAGCAGTTTGAGACAGATTTTCTCTGGAAACACCATATATTTT.

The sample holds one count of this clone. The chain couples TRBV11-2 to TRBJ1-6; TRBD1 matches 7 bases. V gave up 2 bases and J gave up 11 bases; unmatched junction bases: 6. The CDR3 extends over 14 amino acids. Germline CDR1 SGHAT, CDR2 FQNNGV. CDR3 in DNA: TGTGCCAGCAGCTTATTGCAGGGGGGACCACCCCTCCACTTT. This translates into CASSLLQGGPPLHF.

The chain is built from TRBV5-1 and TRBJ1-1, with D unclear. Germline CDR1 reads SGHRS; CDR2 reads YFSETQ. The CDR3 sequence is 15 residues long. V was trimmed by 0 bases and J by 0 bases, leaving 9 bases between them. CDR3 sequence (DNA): TGCGCCAGCAGCTTGGCCTCGGGGATGAACACTGAAGCTTTCTTT. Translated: CASSLASGMNTEAFF.

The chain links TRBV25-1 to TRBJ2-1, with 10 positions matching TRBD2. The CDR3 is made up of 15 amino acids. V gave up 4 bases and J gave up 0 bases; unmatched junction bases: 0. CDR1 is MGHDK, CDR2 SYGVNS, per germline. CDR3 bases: TGTGCCAGCAGTGTAGCGGGAGGCTCCTACAATGAGCAGTTCTTC. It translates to CASSVAGGSYNEQFF.

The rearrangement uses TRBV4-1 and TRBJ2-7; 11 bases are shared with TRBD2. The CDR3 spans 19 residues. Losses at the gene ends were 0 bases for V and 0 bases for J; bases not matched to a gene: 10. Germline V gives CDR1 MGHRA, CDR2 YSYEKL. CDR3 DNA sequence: TGCGCCAGCAGCCAAGAAGAAACTAGCGGGAGAGTGAGCTCCTACGAGCAGTACTTC. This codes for CASSQEETSGRVSSYEQYF.

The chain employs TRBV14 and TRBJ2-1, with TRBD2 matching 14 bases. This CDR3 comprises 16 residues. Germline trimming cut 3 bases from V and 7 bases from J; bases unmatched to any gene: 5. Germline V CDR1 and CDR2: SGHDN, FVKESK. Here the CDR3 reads CASSQGTSGSRNEQFF. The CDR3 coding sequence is TGTGCCAGCAGCCAGGGGACTAGCGGGAGTCGGAATGAGCAGTTCTTC. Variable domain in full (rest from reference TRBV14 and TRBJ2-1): EAGVTQFPSHSVIEKGQTVTLRCDPISGHDNLYWYRRVMGKEIKFLLHFVKESKQDESGMPNNRFLAERTGGTYSTLKVQPAELEDSGVYFCASSQGTSGSRNEQFFGPGTRLTVL.

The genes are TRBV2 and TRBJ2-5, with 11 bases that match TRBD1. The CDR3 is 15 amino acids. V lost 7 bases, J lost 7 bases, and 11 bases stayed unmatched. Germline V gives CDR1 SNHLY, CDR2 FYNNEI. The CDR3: CASNSGQGAGGTQYF. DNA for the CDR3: TGTGCCAGCAATAGCGGACAGGGGGCGGGGGGGACCCAGTACTTC.

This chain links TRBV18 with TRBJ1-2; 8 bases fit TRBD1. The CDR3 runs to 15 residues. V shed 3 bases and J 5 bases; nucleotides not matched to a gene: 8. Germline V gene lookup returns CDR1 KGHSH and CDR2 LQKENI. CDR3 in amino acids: CASSPQGAGSYGYTF. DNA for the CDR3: TGTGCCAGCTCACCTCAGGGGGCTGGGAGTTATGGCTACACCTTC.

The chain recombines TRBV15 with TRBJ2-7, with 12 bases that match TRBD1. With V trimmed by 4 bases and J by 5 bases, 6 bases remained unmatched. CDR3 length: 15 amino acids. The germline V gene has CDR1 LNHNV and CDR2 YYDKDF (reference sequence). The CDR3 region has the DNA TGTGCCACCAGCACTTACGGGACAGGGGGCGACGAGCAGTACTTC. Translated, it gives CATSTYGTGGDEQYF.